This T cell receptor beta chain was documented in a study of blood T cell repertoires in COVID-19. The overall study: Sample material is recorded as cDNA or gDNA derived from T cells, B-cell-depleted T cells, or PBMCs.

V shed 2 bases and J shed 7 bases, with 6 bases lying between them. The germline CDR1 and CDR2 sequences are LNHDA and SQIVND (reference sequence). This CDR3 region has 13 residues. Per the authors' pipeline: Counts of nucleated cells, estimated from reference gene primer amplification, were obtained. Produced via immunoSEQ multiplex PCR; TCRdb's table is partial and in-frame only. V and J calls and clone size follow that table, whereas D and trimming were derived from the DNA. The data show under 35,000 clones, 65% to 90% seen once. The sample was peripheral blood. V and J are TRBV19 and TRBJ1-6, with D hard to call. This clonotype was obtained from a woman aged 60 to 75 with active COVID-19. The CDR3 loop reads CASSITENSPLHF. The CDR3 DNA sequence: TGTGCCAGTAGTATAACCGAGAATTCACCCCTCCACTTT.